These T cell receptor beta chains were read from a single sample in a study of shared T cell receptors in the human thymus. TCRdb's table, derived via immunoSEQ multiplex PCR, lists solely in-frame clones and lacks some. The top ten hold less than 0.015% of the sample, which has hundreds of thousands of clones, around 82% seen once. The same data also contributed to another study, on human thymus T cells.

Sequenced input: thymocytes. These TCRs come from a boy younger than two with a congenital heart defect. CDR3s include the opening cysteine and the closing phenylalanine or tryptophan. The D gene is left open where the match is weak. Expanded clones are given a class, and other clones once, few, many or no size at all.

j_gene: TRBJ1-4
abundance: -
d_gene: -
v_gene: TRBV7-2
CDR3nt: TGTGCCAGCAGCTCAGACCAGAGGGTGACTAATGAAAAACTGTTTTTT
CDR3aa: CASSSDQRVTNEKLFF

j_gene: TRBJ2-1
abundance: -
d_gene: -
v_gene: TRBV5-1
CDR3nt: TGCGCCAGCAGCTTGCAGGGGTTTGAGAACAATGAGCAGTTCTTC
CDR3aa: CASSLQGFENNEQFF

j_gene: TRBJ1-4
abundance: -
d_gene: -
v_gene: TRBV6-1
CDR3nt: TGTGCCAGCAGTGAAACTGGGGCTAATTGTTCGGCAACTAATGAAAAACTGTTTTTT
CDR3aa: CASSETGANCSATNEKLFF

j_gene: TRBJ2-7
abundance: -
d_gene: -
v_gene: TRBV25-1
CDR3nt: TGTGCCAGCAGTTATCTCGGGGGTTCCTACGAGCAGTACTTC
CDR3aa: CASSYLGGSYEQYF

j_gene: TRBJ2-3
abundance: -
d_gene: TRBD1
v_gene: TRBV11-1
CDR3nt: TGTGCCAGCAGCGACGGAGGACAGGGGGTCACAGATACGCAGTATTTT
CDR3aa: CASSDGGQGVTDTQYF

j_gene: TRBJ2-2
abundance: few
d_gene: -
v_gene: TRBV10-2
CDR3nt: TGCGCCAGCGGGGGACTCCTGGGGACCGGGGAGCTGTTTTTT
CDR3aa: CASGGLLGTGELFF

j_gene: TRBJ2-3
abundance: -
d_gene: TRBD2
v_gene: TRBV5-6
CDR3nt: TGTGCCAGCAGCGGACGAGGTGTGCTAGCGGGAGTGGGGACAGATACGCAGTATTTT
CDR3aa: CASSGRGVLAGVGTDTQYF

j_gene: TRBJ2-3
abundance: -
d_gene: TRBD2
v_gene: TRBV5-1
CDR3nt: TGCGCCAGCAGCTGGGGCGGTAGCGGGAGAACAGATACGCAGTATTTT
CDR3aa: CASSWGGSGRTDTQYF

j_gene: TRBJ1-1
abundance: -
d_gene: -
v_gene: TRBV19
CDR3nt: TGTGCCAGTGTACGGTGGCAGGCGAAATTGAACACTGAAGCTTTCTTT
CDR3aa: CASVRWQAKLNTEAFF

j_gene: TRBJ1-2
abundance: -
d_gene: TRBD1
v_gene: TRBV4-3
CDR3nt: TGCGCCAGCAGCCAGCCCCAAGCCGGGACAGGACCTAACTACACCTTC
CDR3aa: CASSQPQAGTGPNYTF

j_gene: TRBJ2-1
abundance: once
d_gene: TRBD1
v_gene: TRBV9
CDR3nt: TGTGCCAGCAGCGGAGACATACCGGGACAGAGCTCCTACAATGAGCAGTTCTTC
CDR3aa: CASSGDIPGQSSYNEQFF

j_gene: TRBJ2-1
abundance: -
d_gene: TRBD2
v_gene: TRBV4-3
CDR3nt: TGCGCCAGCAGCCAAGAAATGGGGCGGGAGGGTTCCTACAATGAGCAGTTCTTC
CDR3aa: CASSQEMGREGSYNEQFF

j_gene: TRBJ2-5
abundance: -
d_gene: TRBD1
v_gene: TRBV27
CDR3nt: TGTGCCAGCAGTGGGTGGACAGGGTTGGAGGAGACCCAGTACTTC
CDR3aa: CASSGWTGLEETQYF

j_gene: TRBJ2-1
abundance: once
d_gene: TRBD2
v_gene: TRBV4-1
CDR3nt: TGCGCCAGCAGCCAACGGGGGACTAGCGGGAGGGTATCCAATGAGCAGTTCTTC
CDR3aa: CASSQRGTSGRVSNEQFF

j_gene: TRBJ1-3
abundance: -
d_gene: -
v_gene: TRBV30
CDR3nt: TGTGCCTGGAGGGGCCAGGGATTAGGAAACACCATATATTTT
CDR3aa: CAWRGQGLGNTIYF

j_gene: TRBJ2-7
abundance: -
d_gene: TRBD1
v_gene: TRBV20-1
CDR3nt: TGCAGTGCCGGACAGGGGAACTTC
CDR3aa: CSAGQGNF

j_gene: TRBJ1-5
abundance: -
d_gene: TRBD1
v_gene: TRBV7-2
CDR3nt: TGTGCCAGCAGCTTAGTAGGGGACAGGGATAGGAGCAATCAGCCCCAGCATTTT
CDR3aa: CASSLVGDRDRSNQPQHF

j_gene: TRBJ2-7
abundance: -
d_gene: TRBD2
v_gene: TRBV6-1
CDR3nt: TGTGCCAGCAGTGACTCGACTAGCGGTTCCTACGAGCAGTACTTC
CDR3aa: CASSDSTSGSYEQYF

j_gene: TRBJ2-7
abundance: few
d_gene: -
v_gene: TRBV6-8
CDR3nt: TGTGCCAGCCCAGCGGGCGTGCAGTACTTC
CDR3aa: CASPAGVQYF

j_gene: TRBJ2-3
abundance: -
d_gene: TRBD2
v_gene: TRBV30
CDR3nt: TGTGCCTGGACGGAGGGGACTAGCGGGAACACAGATACGCAGTATTTT
CDR3aa: CAWTEGTSGNTDTQYF

j_gene: TRBJ1-2
abundance: -
d_gene: -
v_gene: TRBV20-1
CDR3nt: TGCAGGAGGAAAGGGGACTATGGCTACACCTTC
CDR3aa: CRRKGDYGYTF

j_gene: TRBJ2-1
abundance: once
d_gene: -
v_gene: TRBV5-1
CDR3nt: TGCGCCAGCAGCTTAGACCGAAGACTCAATGAGCAGTTCTTC
CDR3aa: CASSLDRRLNEQFF

j_gene: TRBJ2-7
abundance: -
d_gene: TRBD1
v_gene: TRBV5-6
CDR3nt: TGTGCCAGCAGCTTGGGGGACAGCCAAATCACCTACGAGCAGTACTTC
CDR3aa: CASSLGDSQITYEQYF

j_gene: TRBJ2-7
abundance: -
d_gene: TRBD2
v_gene: TRBV27
CDR3nt: TGTGCCAGCAGTCCCGGGTGGGCGGGAGCCTACGAGCAGTACTTC
CDR3aa: CASSPGWAGAYEQYF

j_gene: TRBJ2-6
abundance: -
d_gene: -
v_gene: TRBV2
CDR3nt: TGTGCCAGCAGTGAAGCGGGCAGGGAAAGCTCTGGGGCCAACGTCCTGACTTTC
CDR3aa: CASSEAGRESSGANVLTF

j_gene: TRBJ1-2
abundance: -
d_gene: -
v_gene: TRBV18
CDR3nt: TGTGCCAGCTCACCGGCCCGGACAGCCCAATGGGTTTATGGCTACACCTTC
CDR3aa: CASSPARTAQWVYGYTF

j_gene: TRBJ2-7
abundance: few
d_gene: -
v_gene: TRBV19
CDR3nt: TGTGCCAGTAGTATCACTAGTAAAAAAGGCTACGAGCAGTACTTC
CDR3aa: CASSITSKKGYEQYF

j_gene: TRBJ2-5
abundance: few
d_gene: TRBD2
v_gene: TRBV5-1
CDR3nt: TGCGCCAGCAGCGTAACTAGCGGGAGACAAGAGACCCAGTACTTC
CDR3aa: CASSVTSGRQETQYF

j_gene: TRBJ2-7
abundance: -
d_gene: -
v_gene: TRBV4-2
CDR3nt: TGTGCCAGCAGCCGCCGGTGGGGCCCGGGCTACGAGCAGTACTTC
CDR3aa: CASSRRWGPGYEQYF

j_gene: TRBJ2-4
abundance: -
d_gene: -
v_gene: TRBV9
CDR3nt: TGTGCCGGCCAGGGGTTTGCCAAAAACATTCAGTACTTC
CDR3aa: CAGQGFAKNIQYF

j_gene: TRBJ2-1
abundance: -
d_gene: -
v_gene: TRBV10-1
CDR3nt: TGCGCCAGCAGTCCGCGACCGGGGTATGAGCAGTTCTTC
CDR3aa: CASSPRPGYEQFF

j_gene: TRBJ2-7
abundance: -
d_gene: -
v_gene: TRBV10-3
CDR3nt: TGTGCCATCAGTGAGAGGCCTAGCCAGTCCTACGAGCAGTACTTC
CDR3aa: CAISERPSQSYEQYF

j_gene: TRBJ1-4
abundance: -
d_gene: -
v_gene: TRBV15
CDR3nt: TGTGCCACCAGCCTCACAGGGAATGAAAAACTGTTTTTT
CDR3aa: CATSLTGNEKLFF

j_gene: TRBJ2-1
abundance: once
d_gene: TRBD1
v_gene: TRBV29-1
CDR3nt: TGCAGCGTGGGGGCGACAGGGGGAAATGAGCAGTTCTTC
CDR3aa: CSVGATGGNEQFF

j_gene: TRBJ1-2
abundance: few
d_gene: TRBD1
v_gene: TRBV5-6
CDR3nt: TGTGCCAGCAGCAAGACAGGGGGGCGGTACTATGGCTACACCTTC
CDR3aa: CASSKTGGRYYGYTF

j_gene: TRBJ2-1
abundance: few
d_gene: -
v_gene: TRBV4-3
CDR3nt: TGCGCCAGCAGCCAAGACGCAGGGGACAATGAGCAGTTCTTC
CDR3aa: CASSQDAGDNEQFF

j_gene: TRBJ1-2
abundance: -
d_gene: -
v_gene: TRBV25-1
CDR3nt: TGTGCCAGCAGTGACCCCTGGCAAGGGGCGATGGGCTATGGCTACACCTTC
CDR3aa: CASSDPWQGAMGYGYTF

j_gene: TRBJ2-5
abundance: -
d_gene: TRBD2
v_gene: TRBV5-6
CDR3nt: TGTGCCAGCAGCCCCTATGGGGCTAGCGGGAGGGTGGCGGGAGAGACCCAGTACTTC
CDR3aa: CASSPYGASGRVAGETQYF

j_gene: TRBJ2-7
abundance: -
d_gene: TRBD1
v_gene: TRBV18
CDR3nt: TGTGCCAGCTCACCGACCGGGACAGGGGGGAACGAGCAGTACTTC
CDR3aa: CASSPTGTGGNEQYF

j_gene: TRBJ1-4
abundance: -
d_gene: TRBD1
v_gene: TRBV30
CDR3nt: TGTGCCTGGAGTCCCCACGCCGAACAGGGGGCTTATAATGAAAAACTGTTTTTT
CDR3aa: CAWSPHAEQGAYNEKLFF

j_gene: TRBJ2-1
abundance: -
d_gene: TRBD2
v_gene: TRBV18
CDR3nt: TGTGCCAGCTCACCGTGGACTAGCGGGAGAACCATCCTCTCCTACAATGAGCAGTTCTTC
CDR3aa: CASSPWTSGRTILSYNEQFF